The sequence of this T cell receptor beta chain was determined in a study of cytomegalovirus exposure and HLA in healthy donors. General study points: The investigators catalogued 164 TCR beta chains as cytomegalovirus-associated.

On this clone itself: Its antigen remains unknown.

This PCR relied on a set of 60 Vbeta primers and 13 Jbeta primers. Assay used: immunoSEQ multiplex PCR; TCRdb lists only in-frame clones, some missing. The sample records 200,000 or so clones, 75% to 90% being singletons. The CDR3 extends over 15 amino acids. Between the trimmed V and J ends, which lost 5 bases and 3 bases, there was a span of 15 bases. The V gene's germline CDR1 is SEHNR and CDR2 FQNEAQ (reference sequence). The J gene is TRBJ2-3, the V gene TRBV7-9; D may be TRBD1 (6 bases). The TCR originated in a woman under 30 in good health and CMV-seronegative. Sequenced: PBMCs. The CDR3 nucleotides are TGTGCCAGCAGCCCCGGACAGCCGCCTACAGATACGCAGTATTTT. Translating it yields CASSPGQPPTDTQYF. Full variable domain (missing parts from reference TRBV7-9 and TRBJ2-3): DTGVSQNPRHKITKRGQNVTFRCDPISEHNRLYWYRQTLGQGPEFLTYFQNEAQLEKSRLLSDRFSAERPKGSFSTLEIQRTEQGDSAMYLCASSPGQPPTDTQYFGPGTRLTVL.